The present T cell receptor (beta chain) was sequenced within a study of radiotherapy plus CTLA-4 blockade in lung cancer listed by TCRdb under 2018. Regarding the study in general: Among enrolled patients, around 18% had an objective response and 31% reached disease control.

Overall study results and their limits: Increased serum interferon-beta after radiation, together with early dynamic changes in blood T cell clones, were reported to be the strongest predictors of response. After treatment with radiotherapy and ipilimumab, TCR clones that originated in tumors expanded in peripheral blood.

The study evaluated CTLA-4 blockade (ipilimumab) given together with focal radiation therapy in patients who had chemo-refractory metastatic non-small-cell lung cancer. Receptor libraries were prepared by the immunoSEQ multiplex PCR assay. Held by TCRdb, this immuneACCESS table contains in-frame sequences only and omits some clones. Under half of the omission traces to an unresolved V gene where checked; the cause of the rest is unknown. This sample comprises tens of thousands of clones, about four fifths of them detected only once. The ten largest clonotypes hold 22% of the sample. Turning to this clone: The antigen this receptor binds is unknown. Base qualities are missing; no much larger clone stands one base away.

The clonotype comes from a human donor with non-small cell lung cancer whose response to radiotherapy plus ipilimumab could not be evaluated. Some clones in this sample may be carry-over from other donors' samples. Sequenced material: peripheral blood, taken from a patient treated with radiotherapy plus ipilimumab.

This receptor carries the CDR3 CASSPPAGNTGELFF. The DNA sequence is given as TGTGCCAGCTCACCACCTGCAGGGAACACCGGGGAGCTGTTTTTT. The chain is encoded by TRBV18 joined to TRBJ2-2; no D gene call is confident. The CDR3 covers 15 residues, taking in both the cysteine and the phenylalanine. The read is trimmed to its CDR3 DNA, 45 bases read in frame from base 1. V sheds 0 bases and J sheds 1 base, leaving 6 bases between their ends. CDR1 KGHSH and CDR2 LQKENI were looked up in the germline V gene.